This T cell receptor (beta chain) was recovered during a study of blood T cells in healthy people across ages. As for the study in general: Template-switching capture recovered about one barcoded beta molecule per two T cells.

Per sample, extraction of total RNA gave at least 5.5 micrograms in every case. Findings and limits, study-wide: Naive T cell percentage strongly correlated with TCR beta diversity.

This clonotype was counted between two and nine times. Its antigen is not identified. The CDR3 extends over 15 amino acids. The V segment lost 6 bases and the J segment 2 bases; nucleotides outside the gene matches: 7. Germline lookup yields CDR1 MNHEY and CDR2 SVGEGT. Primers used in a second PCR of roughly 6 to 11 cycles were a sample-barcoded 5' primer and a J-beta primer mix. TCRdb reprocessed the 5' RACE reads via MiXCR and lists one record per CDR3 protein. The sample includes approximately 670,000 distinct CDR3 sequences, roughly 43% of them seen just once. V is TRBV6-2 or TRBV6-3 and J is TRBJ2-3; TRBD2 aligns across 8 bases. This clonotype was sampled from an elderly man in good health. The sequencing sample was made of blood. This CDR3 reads CASRQSGSNTDTQYF. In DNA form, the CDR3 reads TGTGCCAGCAGACAGAGCGGGAGTAACACAGATACGCAGTATTTT.